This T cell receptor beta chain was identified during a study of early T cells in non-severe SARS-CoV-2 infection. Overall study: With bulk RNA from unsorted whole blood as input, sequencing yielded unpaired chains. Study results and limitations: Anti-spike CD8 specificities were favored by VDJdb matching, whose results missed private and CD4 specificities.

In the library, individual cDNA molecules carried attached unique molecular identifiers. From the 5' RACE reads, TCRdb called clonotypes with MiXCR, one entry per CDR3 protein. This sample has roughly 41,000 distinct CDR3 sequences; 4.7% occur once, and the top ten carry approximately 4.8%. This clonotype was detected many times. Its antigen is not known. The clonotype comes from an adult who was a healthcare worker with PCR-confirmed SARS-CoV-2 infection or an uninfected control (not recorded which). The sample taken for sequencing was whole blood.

DNA for the CDR3: TGCAGTGCTAGAGGGACAGGAGTTGAAGCTTTCTTT. Its translation: CSARGTGVEAFF. The chain recombines TRBV20-1 with TRBJ1-1; 7 bases line up with TRBD1. The CDR3 is made up of 12 amino acids. V lost 1 base to trimming and J lost 7 bases; unmatched junction nucleotides: 3. Germline V CDR1 and CDR2: DFQATT, SNEGSKA (reference sequence).